This T cell receptor (beta chain) was obtained from a study of early T cells in non-severe SARS-CoV-2 infection. About the study: Sequencing of unsorted whole blood was done on bulk RNA, leaving chains unpaired. Overall study results and limits: A preference for anti-spike CD8 responses marked VDJdb matching, which missed private and CD4 specificities.

The CDR3 totals 13 residues. V lost 5 bases to trimming and J lost 6 bases, with 11 bases between them. In germline, CDR1 is SGHTA, CDR2 FQGNSA. TCRdb processed the 5' RACE reads anew with MiXCR; each CDR3 protein has one entry. This table holds approximately 84,000 distinct CDR3 sequences, less than 15% found once. Points on this clonotype: Its matching antigen is unknown.

The TCR originated in an adult who was a healthcare worker with PCR-confirmed SARS-CoV-2 infection or an uninfected control (not recorded which). The rearrangement joins TRBV7-2 to TRBJ1-5; D remains unclear. Input material: whole blood. As DNA, the CDR3 is TGTGCCAGCAGCCCGGGTGTAGGTCAGCCCCAGCATTTT. It codes for CASSPGVGQPQHF.